What follows are 19 T cell receptor beta chains derived from one specimen sequenced in a study of blood T cell repertoires in COVID-19. Clones were sequenced by immunoSEQ multiplex PCR, and TCRdb holds only the in-frame ones, with some missing. Here the sample spans approximately 170,000 clones, about 80% being singletons. Material for sequencing was peripheral blood. These receptors originate from a woman aged 80 or over with acute or convalescent COVID-19.

The chain couples TRBV7-6 to TRBJ2-7; D is perhaps TRBD1 (6 bases). Germline loops: CDR1 SGHVS, CDR2 FNYEAQ. Between the trimmed V and J ends, which lost 4 bases and 0 bases, there was a span of 10 bases. This CDR3 has 14 amino acids. CDR3 sequence (DNA): TGTGCCAGCAGCTCAGGGGTCAGCTCCTACGAGCAGTACTTC. This gives the protein CASSSGVSSYEQYF.

The chain recombines TRBV5-3 with TRBJ1-2; the D is unclear. TRBV5-3 is given ORF status, its function remaining uncertain. Trimming stripped 1 base from V and 2 bases from J, with 9 bases between. The CDR3 loop spans 14 amino acids. For the CDR3, the DNA is TGTGCCAGAAGCTTGCCGAGTAAGAACTATGGCTACACCTTC. Translating gives CARSLPSKNYGYTF.

This rearrangement joins TRBV6-1 to TRBJ2-3, with a tentative D call TRBD2 (5 bases). The CDR3 has 20 amino acids. Trimming removed 2 bases at V and 3 bases at J, with 27 bases between. Germline assignment: CDR1 MNHNS and CDR2 SASEGT. The CDR3 DNA sequence: TGTGCCAGCAGTGAAATTAGGGTTAGCTTCCGTCGGGATGGGACAGATACGCAGTATTTT. Its translation: CASSEIRVSFRRDGTDTQYF.

The CDR3 DNA reads as TGTGCCAGCAGCCAAGTCGCTAACGAGCAGTACTTC. Translation gives CASSQVANEQYF. J is TRBJ2-7 and V is TRBV14, with unresolved D. Looked up from germline, CDR1 is SGHDN and CDR2 is FVKESK. V lost 1 base to trimming and J lost 5 bases, with 6 bases between them. The CDR3 is made up of 12 amino acids.

This sequence joins TRBV21-1 and TRBJ1-2. TRBV21-1 is a documented pseudogene. This CDR3 is built from 14 residues. Here the CDR3 reads CASSNDLRRGGYTF. CDR3 nucleotide sequence: TGTGCCAGCAGTAACGATCTGAGACGGGGTGGCTACACCTTC.

This chain links TRBV3-1 (or the pseudogene TRBV3-2) with TRBJ1-5, with 11 bases matching TRBD1. The CDR3 totals 16 residues. The ends lost 3 bases at V and 3 bases at J; junction bases unmatched: 4. CDR1 and CDR2 from the germline V gene are LGHDT and YNNKEL (reference sequence). CDR3 sequence: CASSQRDRGDNQPQHF. CDR3 DNA: TGTGCCAGCAGCCAGCGGGACAGGGGGGACAATCAGCCCCAGCATTTT.

This clone was observed a few times. The chain couples TRBV4-1 to TRBJ1-4; 10 bases align to TRBD1. Germline assignment: CDR1 MGHRA and CDR2 YSYEKL. The trim removed 0 bases at V and 7 bases at J, leaving 5 bases unmatched. The CDR3 loop spans 16 amino acids. The CDR3 nucleotides are TGCGCCAGCAGCCAAGATCCCGGGGACAGGGGTGAAAAACTGTTTTTT. This codes for CASSQDPGDRGEKLFF.

The gene calls are TRBV28 and TRBJ2-5; 7 positions match TRBD2. Germline V gene lookup returns CDR1 MDHEN and CDR2 SYDVKM. V shed 3 bases and J 1 base; nucleotides not matched to a gene: 2. The CDR3 consists of 14 residues. The CDR3 here is CASSLGGSQETQYF. The CDR3 coding sequence is TGTGCCAGCAGTTTGGGCGGGAGCCAAGAGACCCAGTACTTC. Full variable domain (remainder filled in from reference TRBV28 and TRBJ2-5): DVKVTQSSRYLVKRTGEKVFLECVQDMDHENMFWYRQDPGLGLRLIYFSYDVKMKEKGDIPEGYSVSREKKERFSLILESASTNQTSMYLCASSLGGSQETQYFGPGTRLLVL.

The rearrangement uses TRBV5-4 and TRBJ1-2; 7 positions agree with TRBD1. The CDR3 contains 14 residues. The ends lost 4 bases at V and 4 bases at J; junction bases unmatched: 7. CDR1 and CDR2 (germline): SGHNT, YYREEE (reference sequence). CDR3 sequence: CASSREGTAYGYTF. CDR3 DNA sequence: TGTGCCAGCAGCAGGGAAGGGACAGCCTATGGCTACACCTTC.

The chain recombines TRBV3-1 (or the pseudogene TRBV3-2) with TRBJ1-5, with a possible D match to TRBD1 (5 bases). Trimming cost V 1 base and J 2 bases, with 12 bases left between them. The length of the CDR3 is 16 residues. Germline loops: CDR1 LGHDT, CDR2 YNNKEL (reference sequence). The CDR3 DNA reads TGTGCCAGCAGCCAAGCTTTAAAAGGGGGCAATCAGCCCCAGCATTTT. It encodes CASSQALKGGNQPQHF.

The V and J genes are TRBV28 and TRBJ1-6, with 9 positions matching TRBD1. Looked up from germline, CDR1 is MDHEN and CDR2 is SYDVKM. This CDR3 is 15 amino acids long. After removal of 10 bases from V and 7 bases from J, the junction contained 11 bases not matched to a gene. CDR3: CATRDQGQGNSPLHF. The CDR3 bases are TGTGCCACCAGAGATCAGGGACAGGGAAATTCACCCCTCCACTTT. The full variable domain, with the rest looked up from reference TRBV28 and TRBJ1-6, is DVKVTQSSRYLVKRTGEKVFLECVQDMDHENMFWYRQDPGLGLRLIYFSYDVKMKEKGDIPEGYSVSREKKERFSLILESASTNQTSMYLCATRDQGQGNSPLHFGNGTRLTVT.

The J gene is TRBJ1-1, the V gene TRBV5-5; 8 nucleotides agree with TRBD1. Germline V gene sequence: CDR1 SGHKS, CDR2 YYEKEE (reference sequence). The V segment lost 4 bases and the J segment 2 bases; nucleotides outside the gene matches: 7. This CDR3 region has 15 residues. The CDR3 region has the DNA TGTGCCAGCAGCCAAGGACAGGGCGTAAACACTGAAGCTTTCTTT. Residues: CASSQGQGVNTEAFF.

This sequence joins TRBV19 and TRBJ1-3; 8 nucleotides match TRBD1. CDR1 LNHDA and CDR2 SQIVND come from the germline V gene (reference sequence). Losses at the gene ends were 8 bases for V and 2 bases for J; bases not matched to a gene: 2. This CDR3 is built from 13 residues. For the CDR3, the DNA is TGTGCCAGTGCACAGGGGGCTGGAAACACCATATATTTT. It specifies CASAQGAGNTIYF.

CDR3 residues: CASRESGGRTGELFF. The CDR3 coding sequence is TGTGCCAGCAGGGAGTCAGGGGGCAGGACCGGGGAGCTGTTTTTT. J is TRBJ2-2 and V is TRBV2; TRBD1 matches 8 bases. Germline values: CDR1 SNHLY, CDR2 FYNNEI. This CDR3 comprises 15 residues. V was pared by 6 bases and J by 5 bases, with 8 bases of the junction left unmatched. Complete variable domain (other parts from reference TRBV2 and TRBJ2-2): EPEVTQTPSHQVTQMGQEVILRCVPISNHLYFYWYRQILGQKVEFLVSFYNNEISEKSEIFDDQFSVERPDGSNFTLKIRSTKLEDSAMYFCASRESGGRTGELFFGEGSRLTVL.

The chain recombines TRBV29-1 with TRBJ2-7, with D perhaps matching TRBD2 (7 bases). Germline CDR1 SQVTM, CDR2 ANQGSEA. CDR3 size: 12 residues. The ends were cut back, 8 bases at V and 3 bases at J, with 14 bases in the middle. The CDR3 nucleotides are TGCAGCTGTGGGGGGGGGCTCTACGAGCAGTACTTC. Translating gives CSCGGGLYEQYF.

The chain joins TRBV27 to TRBJ2-4; 8 positions match TRBD2. CDR3 length: 18 amino acids. Germline V gives CDR1 MNHEY, CDR2 SMNVEV (reference sequence). V lost 6 bases, J lost 0 bases, and 13 bases stayed unmatched. The CDR3: CASSPAGTSGGAKNIQYF. The CDR3 DNA follows: TGTGCCAGCAGCCCTGCGGGGACAAGCGGGGGAGCCAAAAACATTCAGTACTTC.

The chain carries TRBV5-6 and TRBJ1-2; D gene uncertain. Trimming removed 0 bases at V and 1 base at J, with 7 bases between. CDR1 and CDR2 from the germline V gene are SGHDT and YYEEEE. This CDR3 region has 14 residues. The CDR3 reads CASSLVRDNYGYTF. The CDR3 DNA reads as TGTGCCAGCAGCTTGGTACGGGATAACTATGGCTACACCTTC.

This clone appeared a few times. The chain carries TRBV7-3 and TRBJ1-2; TRBD1 matches at 8 bases. Germline V gene lookup returns CDR1 SGHTA and CDR2 FQGTGA. The ends lost 8 bases at V and 9 bases at J; junction bases unmatched: 14. The CDR3 contains 14 residues. CDR3 in DNA: TGTGCCAGCCGGTGGACAGGGCAAATCAGTAGCTACACCTTC. It encodes CASRWTGQISSYTF.

This sequence joins TRBV9 and TRBJ1-1; TRBD1 aligns across 7 bases. The germline CDR1 and CDR2 sequences are SGDLS and YYNGEE. V lost 4 bases to trimming and J lost 4 bases; unmatched junction nucleotides: 4. CDR3 length: 13 residues. This CDR3 reads CASSSSGGTEAFF. The CDR3 DNA sequence: TGTGCCAGCAGCTCATCAGGGGGCACTGAAGCTTTCTTT.